Presented here are 21 T cell receptor beta chains from one specimen sequenced in a study of human T cells and chemical hapten exposure. One entry per CDR3 protein, called by TCRdb with MiXCR from the RACE reads. Of approximately 82,000 distinct CDR3 sequences listed, 10% to 15% are singletons. Time point in this sample: patch test 1, 2 weeks after DPC sensitization. Described treatment: therapeutic diphenylcyclopropenone sensitization with weekly scalp DPC. The input for sequencing was whole blood, taken in connection with sensitization to the hapten diphenylcyclopropenone (DPC). The receptors originated from a woman aged 60 to 75 with alopecia areata. Some clones in this sample may be carry-over from other donors' samples.

This clonotype was seen only a few times. The gene calls are TRBV27 and TRBJ1-1; D unresolved. Looked up from germline, CDR1 is MNHEY and CDR2 is SMNVEV (reference sequence). The CDR3 totals 13 residues. Trimming pared 3 bases from V and 8 bases from J, leaving 13 bases between. CDR3 region: CASSFDGGREAFF. The CDR3 DNA reads TGTGCCAGCAGTTTCGACGGAGGTCGGGAAGCTTTCTTT.

V is TRBV18 and J is TRBJ1-5, with D tentatively TRBD1 (6 bases). Trimming took off 0 bases at V and 6 bases at J, with 18 bases between the two ends. This CDR3 comprises 17 residues. The germline V gene has CDR1 KGHSH and CDR2 LQKENI. The CDR3 is CASSPPNRALGGQPQHF. CDR3 coding DNA: TGTGCCAGCTCACCACCGAACAGGGCCTTGGGAGGTCAGCCCCAGCATTTT.

Ten or more counts support this clonotype. The rearrangement uses TRBV3-1 and TRBJ1-5, with D unclear. The V gene's germline CDR1 is LGHDT and CDR2 YNNKEL (reference sequence). Trimming stripped 1 base from V and 0 bases from J, with 4 bases between. The CDR3 contains 14 residues. CDR3 coding DNA: TGTGCCAGCAGCCAAGCAAGTAGCAATCAGCCCCAGCATTTT. It translates to CASSQASSNQPQHF.

This clonotype has only a few counts. The chain employs TRBV9 and TRBJ2-3, with 7 bases that match TRBD1. Germline assignment: CDR1 SGDLS and CDR2 YYNGEE. V shed 4 bases, J shed 5 bases, and the junction held 7 bases outside the gene matches. The CDR3 is made up of 14 amino acids. The CDR3 reads CASSLRQGQDTQYF. Written as DNA, the CDR3 is TGTGCCAGCAGCCTTAGACAGGGTCAAGATACGCAGTATTTT. Supplemented by reference TRBV9 and TRBJ2-3, the full variable domain reads DSGVTQTPKHLITATGQRVTLRCSPRSGDLSVYWYQQSLDQGLQFLIQYYNGEERAKGNILERFSAQQFPDLHSELNLSSLELGDSALYFCASSLRQGQDTQYFGPGTRLTVL.

This chain joins TRBV3-1 and TRBJ2-5; a possible D gene is TRBD1 (6 bases). This CDR3 has 14 amino acids. V lost 3 bases and J 5 bases, leaving 13 bases between the germline ends. Per the germline V gene, CDR1 is LGHDT and CDR2 is YNNKEL (reference sequence). The CDR3 coding sequence is TGTGCCAGCAGCCAGCAGGGGCGAGGCGAGACCCAGTACTTC. Residues: CASSQQGRGETQYF.

Only a few counts were recorded for this clonotype. The J gene is TRBJ2-3, the V gene TRBV5-1; TRBD1 might be the D (6 bases). The CDR3 sequence is 16 residues long. In germline, CDR1 is SGHRS, CDR2 YFSETQ. Trimming removed 0 bases at V and 1 base at J, with 12 bases between. DNA for the CDR3: TGCGCCAGCAGCTTGGAGTTGGACAGAGGCACAGATACGCAGTATTTT. Its protein is CASSLELDRGTDTQYF.

The chain joins TRBV9 to TRBJ1-2; no clear D gene. CDR3 size: 12 residues. Trimming took 0 bases from V and 4 from J, leaving 4 bases between them. Germline lookup yields CDR1 SGDLS and CDR2 YYNGEE. The DNA of the CDR3 is TGTGCCAGCAGCGTAGCTGGCTATGGCTACACCTTC. Translating gives CASSVAGYGYTF.

This clonotype has ten or more counts. The gene calls are TRBV5-1 and TRBJ2-1; 10 positions agree with TRBD1. J was trimmed by 6 bases and V by 1 base; bases with no gene match: 7. CDR1 is SGHRS, CDR2 YFSETQ, per germline. The CDR3 runs 16 residues. CDR3 protein: CASSLSSGTGVNEQFF. As DNA, the CDR3 is TGCGCCAGCAGCTTGTCCTCCGGGACAGGGGTCAATGAGCAGTTCTTC.

This sequence joins TRBV7-2 and TRBJ1-2; D gene unclear. Trimming removed 1 base at V and 6 bases at J, with 6 bases between. Per the germline V gene, CDR1 is SGHTA and CDR2 is FQGNSA. The CDR3 loop spans 12 amino acids. The CDR3 sequence: CASSLEGNGYTF. The CDR3, as DNA: TGTGCCAGCAGCTTAGAAGGGAATGGCTACACCTTC.

This clonotype was observed a single time. This chain uses TRBV3-1 with TRBJ1-5; 7 positions agree with TRBD1. Germline V gene data show CDR1 as LGHDT and CDR2 as YNNKEL (reference sequence). J was trimmed by 6 bases and V by 2 bases; bases with no gene match: 4. The CDR3 covers 14 residues. DNA of the CDR3: TGTGCCAGCAGCCAACATCAGGGGGTTCAGCCCCAGCATTTT. Translating gives CASSQHQGVQPQHF.

Remarks on this clonotype: One end of the junction does not line up with germline, which may come from a read error. The V and J genes are TRBV7-7 and TRBJ2-5, with TRBD1 matching 7 bases. Looked up from germline, CDR1 is SSHAT and CDR2 is FNYEAQ (reference sequence). The CDR3 runs 15 residues. The CDR3 bases are TGTGCTAGCAGCTTATCCCCGGACAGGACGGAGACCCAGTACTTC. It is translated as CASSLSPDRTETQYF.

The table lists this clonotype with a few counts. The chain uses TRBV9 and TRBJ1-2; the match to TRBD1 covers 7 bases. The V and J ends lost 0 bases and 0 bases, in that order; junction bases with no gene match: 2. The CDR3 is 15 amino acids. CDR1 is SGDLS and CDR2 is YYNGEE in the germline V gene. CDR3 residues: CASSVGDSANYGYTF. The DNA for the CDR3 is TGTGCCAGCAGCGTAGGGGACAGCGCTAACTATGGCTACACCTTC.

This clonotype was observed many times. The gene calls are TRBV11-1 and TRBJ2-1, with 10 bases matching TRBD1. The CDR3 covers 14 residues. V lost 5 bases and J lost 8; bases outside the gene matches: 6. The germline CDR1 and CDR2 sequences are SGHAT and FQDESV (reference sequence). The CDR3 reads CASSTRTGGHEQFF. CDR3 coding DNA: TGTGCCAGCAGCACGCGGACAGGGGGTCATGAGCAGTTCTTC. Filled out from reference TRBV11-1 and TRBJ2-1, the complete variable domain reads EAEVAQSPRYKITEKSQAVAFWCDPISGHATLYWYRQILGQGPELLVQFQDESVVDDSQLPKDRFSAERLKGVDSTLKIQPAELGDSAMYLCASSTRTGGHEQFFGPGTRLTVL.

This clonotype was seen only a few times. This chain links TRBV12-3 or TRBV12-4 with TRBJ2-4; 8 bases fit TRBD1. The CDR3 runs to 17 residues. J was trimmed by 2 bases and V by 5 bases; bases with no gene match: 11. For the CDR3, the DNA is TGTGCCAGCAGTCCGGGACAGGCCGTTGAGTCCAAAAACATTCAGTACTTC. Amino acids: CASSPGQAVESKNIQYF.

The table lists this clonotype with a few counts. The chain combines TRBV20-1 with TRBJ2-3, with 10 bases fitting TRBD2. Per the germline V gene, CDR1 is DFQATT and CDR2 is SNEGSKA (reference sequence). With V trimmed by 2 bases and J by 3 bases, 5 bases remained unmatched. CDR3 size: 15 residues. The CDR3 sequence is CSARKAGGRTDTQYF. In nucleotides, the CDR3 is TGCAGTGCTAGAAAAGCGGGGGGGCGGACAGATACGCAGTATTTT.

The chain uses TRBV7-9 and TRBJ2-7, with 9 bases matching TRBD1. CDR3 length: 18 amino acids. Trimming took 2 bases from V and 0 from J; bases not matched to a gene: 11. Germline V gene sequence: CDR1 SEHNR, CDR2 FQNEAQ (reference sequence). CDR3 region: CASSLWWSRDRDSYEQYF. DNA of the CDR3: TGTGCCAGCAGCTTATGGTGGTCCCGGGACAGGGACTCCTACGAGCAGTACTTC.

The chain uses TRBV27 and TRBJ2-7; no firm D call. Germline V gene sequence: CDR1 MNHEY, CDR2 SMNVEV (reference sequence). V lost 6 bases to trimming and J lost 6 bases, with 18 bases between them. The CDR3 is 14 residues long. CDR3: CASSVTPVRPEQYF. DNA of the CDR3: TGTGCCAGCAGCGTCACACCGGTTAGGCCCGAGCAGTACTTC.

The chain employs TRBV6-5 and TRBJ2-3; 12 nucleotides align to TRBD1. The V and J ends lost 5 bases and 8 bases, in that order; junction bases with no gene match: 8. There are 15 residues in the CDR3. In germline, CDR1 is MNHEY, CDR2 SVGAGI. CDR3 region: CASSTPGQGAGTQYF. In nucleotides, the CDR3 is TGTGCCAGCAGTACTCCGGGACAGGGGGCTGGTACGCAGTATTTT.

V usage is TRBV29-1 and J usage is TRBJ2-7; either TRBD1 or TRBD2 may supply D (5 bases each). The germline V gene encodes CDR1 SQVTM and CDR2 ANQGSEA. The CDR3 spans 14 residues. The V end lost 3 bases, the J end lost 3 bases, and 15 bases lay between the germline ends. CDR3 region: CSVDRAGSRYEQYF. For the CDR3, the DNA is TGCAGCGTTGATAGGGCAGGGAGTCGCTACGAGCAGTACTTC.

This clonotype appeared many times. The rearrangement joins TRBV2 to TRBJ1-2, with 7 bases that match TRBD1. V trimming: 9 bases; J trimming: 6 bases; junction bases outside the gene matches: 13. CDR1 is SNHLY and CDR2 is FYNNEI in the germline V gene. The length of the CDR3 is 14 residues. CDR3 in DNA: TGTGCCAGTAGGCCTGGAGGGGGCGGAGATGGCTACACCTTC. Translated, it gives CASRPGGGGDGYTF.

The chain employs TRBV7-9 and TRBJ2-7, with D maybe TRBD2 (5 bases). Germline V gene data show CDR1 as SEHNR and CDR2 as FQNEAQ (reference sequence). The CDR3 is made up of 13 amino acids. Trimming removed 6 bases at V and 3 bases at J, with 12 bases between. CDR3 in amino acids: CASRGEDRYEQYF. For the CDR3, the DNA is TGTGCCAGCAGGGGAGAGGACCGCTACGAGCAGTACTTC.